This T cell receptor (beta chain) appears in the sequencing data of a study of cytomegalovirus exposure and HLA in healthy donors. In the PCR, 60 Vbeta and 13 Jbeta primers were used. The repertoire was sequenced with immunoSEQ multiplex PCR; TCRdb's copy has only in-frame clones and lacks some. Among about 110,000 clones listed, 73% were seen once. This CDR3 has 14 amino acids. V was cut by 6 bases and J by 2 bases, with 14 bases left in between. Germline lookup yields CDR1 LNHDA and CDR2 SQIVND (reference sequence). The sample was PBMCs. The chain uses TRBV19 and TRBJ2-7; no definite D call. The TCR was taken from a man aged 35-49 years in good health and CMV-seronegative. CDR3 residues: CASSEGPDTYEQYF. In nucleotides, the CDR3 is TGTGCCAGTAGCGAAGGTCCCGACACCTACGAGCAGTACTTC.